Shown below are 21 T cell receptor beta chains from a single sample sequenced in a study of blood T cell repertoires in COVID-19. Using immunoSEQ multiplex PCR, the repertoire was profiled, and TCRdb retains in-frame clones only, with some absent. The sample lists 50,000 to 65,000 clones, around four fifths occurring once. The sample was peripheral blood. Receptors originate from a woman between 45 and 60 years old with active or convalescent COVID-19.

The rearrangement joins TRBV9 to TRBJ1-2, with 7 bases identical to TRBD1. There are 15 residues in the CDR3. Germline V gene data show CDR1 as SGDLS and CDR2 as YYNGEE. V lost 5 bases to trimming and J lost 8 bases; unmatched junction nucleotides: 15. CDR3 sequence (DNA): TGTGCCAGCAGTTCAGGGGGTATACGATCGCGAGGCTACACCTTC. It codes for CASSSGGIRSRGYTF.

In this sample, this clone turned up a few times. The CDR3 DNA reads as TGTGCCAGCAGCGCAGGACTAGCTTACAATGAGCAGTTCTTC. Its protein is CASSAGLAYNEQFF. The chain joins TRBV7-8 to TRBJ2-1, with TRBD2 matching 8 bases. There are 14 residues in the CDR3. Unmatched junction bases numbered 4, after V lost 5 bases and J lost 4 bases. Germline CDR1 is SGHVS and CDR2 is FQNEAQ.

This chain uses TRBV2 with TRBJ2-7; the D gene is possibly TRBD1 (5 bases). Germline V gene sequence: CDR1 SNHLY, CDR2 FYNNEI. Trimming took 6 bases from V and 0 from J, leaving 18 bases between them. This CDR3 comprises 16 residues. CDR3 coding DNA: TGTGCCAGCAGGGGGCCGGGCAGCGCAAGCTCCTACGAGCAGTACTTC. It is translated as CASRGPGSASSYEQYF. The whole variable domain, remainder taken from reference TRBV2 and TRBJ2-7, is EPEVTQTPSHQVTQMGQEVILRCVPISNHLYFYWYRQILGQKVEFLVSFYNNEISEKSEIFDDQFSVERPDGSNFTLKIRSTKLEDSAMYFCASRGPGSASSYEQYFGPGTRLTVT.

V and J are TRBV4-2 and TRBJ1-2; D gene ambiguous. Germline assignment: CDR1 LGHNA and CDR2 YNFKEQ. The CDR3 runs to 14 residues. V lost 0 bases and J 4 bases, leaving 9 bases between the germline ends. The CDR3: CASSQDSFGYGYTF. The CDR3 DNA reads as TGTGCCAGCAGCCAAGATTCTTTCGGCTATGGCTACACCTTC.

The chain employs TRBV6-1 and TRBJ1-5; possible D gene TRBD1, 6 bases. Per germline, CDR1 MNHNS and CDR2 SASEGT. Trimming cost V 0 bases and J 6 bases, with 15 bases left between them. The CDR3 covers 16 residues. CDR3 sequence: CASSEAVAGVPQPQHF. Here the CDR3 DNA reads TGTGCCAGCAGTGAAGCGGTTGCAGGGGTTCCTCAGCCCCAGCATTTT.

This rearrangement joins TRBV27 to TRBJ2-4; a weak D match, TRBD2 (6 bases). Germline CDR1 and CDR2: MNHEY and SMNVEV (reference sequence). The CDR3 consists of 16 residues. The V and J ends lost 2 bases and 2 bases respectively, with 13 bases between them. The CDR3 reads CASSLQFAGTKNIQYF. The CDR3, as DNA: TGTGCCAGCAGTTTACAGTTTGCGGGAACCAAAAACATTCAGTACTTC.

This chain connects TRBV5-4 to TRBJ1-4; unclear D gene. Looked up from germline, CDR1 is SGHNT and CDR2 is YYREEE (reference sequence). The CDR3 sequence is 13 residues long. Here the CDR3 reads CAAGVWGNEKLFF. CDR3 sequence (DNA): TGTGCGGCGGGAGTATGGGGTAATGAAAAACTGTTTTTT.

Comments on this clone: One end of the junction does not line up with germline, which may come from a read error. The chain recombines TRBV6-2 or TRBV6-3 with TRBJ1-1, with a tentative D call TRBD1 (5 bases). Germline CDR1 is MNHEY and CDR2 is SVGEGT. The CDR3 runs to 13 residues. Here the CDR3 DNA reads TGTGCCAGCAGTTCCAGACAGAATCCGATCCTTATCTTT. It codes for CASSSRQNPILIF.

This clone appeared once. V gene TRBV12-3 or TRBV12-4 combines with J gene TRBJ1-1; 9 positions agree with TRBD1. The CDR3 sequence is 11 residues long. V dropped 5 bases and J dropped 11; count of bases not matched to a gene: 3. CDR3 nucleotides: TGTGCCAGCAGTACCGGGACAGGGGCTTTCTTT. It encodes CASSTGTGAFF.

This rearrangement joins TRBV7-3 to TRBJ2-5; 14 bases are a match to TRBD2. The CDR3 loop spans 17 amino acids. V shed 1 base and J 5 bases; nucleotides not matched to a gene: 6. Germline assignment: CDR1 SGHTA and CDR2 FQGTGA. The CDR3 here is CASSLIGLAGGVETQYF. In DNA form, the CDR3 reads TGTGCCAGCAGCTTAATAGGACTAGCGGGAGGAGTTGAGACCCAGTACTTC.

This clone was picked up one time. The CDR3 is CASSRTSGRAEDTQYF. DNA of the CDR3: TGTGCCAGCAGCCGGACTAGCGGGAGGGCCGAAGATACGCAGTATTTT. V is TRBV5-4 and J is TRBJ2-3; 15 nucleotides align to TRBD2. The germline gives CDR1 SGHNT, CDR2 YYREEE (reference sequence). Losses at the gene ends were 4 bases for V and 5 bases for J; bases not matched to a gene: 5. The CDR3 runs 16 residues.

The J gene is TRBJ1-3, the V gene TRBV11-3; D is undetermined. The germline CDR1 and CDR2 sequences are SGHNT and YENEEA. The V gene lost 9 bases and the J gene lost 0 bases, with 9 bases spanning the gap. This CDR3 has 13 amino acids. Here the CDR3 DNA reads TGTGCCAGTCAAGCGGCCTCTGGAAACACCATATATTTT. As protein: CASQAASGNTIYF.

This clone has more than one count but fewer than ten. The V and J genes are TRBV19 and TRBJ1-5; TRBD1 agrees at 7 bases. The CDR3 totals 17 residues. The trim removed 9 bases at V and 0 bases at J, leaving 14 bases unmatched. The germline V gene encodes CDR1 LNHDA and CDR2 SQIVND (reference sequence). The CDR3 is CASRGGQAYYSNQPQHF. The DNA for the CDR3 is TGTGCCAGCAGGGGCGGACAGGCGTACTATAGCAATCAGCCCCAGCATTTT. Drawing the rest from reference TRBV19 and TRBJ1-5, the complete variable domain is DGGITQSPKYLFRKEGQNVTLSCEQNLNHDAMYWYRQDPGQGLRLIYYSQIVNDFQKGDIAEGYSVSREKKESFPLTVTSAQKNPTAFYLCASRGGQAYYSNQPQHFGDGTRLSIL.

The rearrangement links TRBV29-1 to TRBJ2-4; D is possibly TRBD1 (5 bases). Germline CDR1 reads SQVTM; CDR2 reads ANQGSEA. The CDR3 loop spans 15 amino acids. The V end was cut by 4 bases, the J end by 8 bases, with 21 bases between. CDR3 protein: CSVVVGQAVGHIQYF. The CDR3, as DNA: TGCAGCGTTGTGGTGGGGCAGGCGGTTGGCCACATTCAGTACTTC.

The CDR3 reads CASSAQGMGPQHF. The CDR3 bases are TGTGCCAGCAGTGCACAGGGGATGGGGCCCCAGCATTTT. The chain recombines TRBV27 with TRBJ1-5, with 7 bases aligning to TRBD1. This CDR3 region has 13 residues. V gave up 5 bases and J gave up 9 bases; unmatched junction bases: 7. Per germline, CDR1 MNHEY and CDR2 SMNVEV (reference sequence).

This clone has at least ten counts. This chain connects TRBV12-3 or TRBV12-4 to TRBJ1-5; D is perhaps TRBD1 (5 bases). The CDR3 has 13 residues. V was trimmed by 5 bases and J by 6 bases, leaving 11 bases between them. This CDR3 reads CASSHGGGQPQHF. CDR3 in DNA: TGTGCCAGCAGTCACGGCGGGGGTCAGCCCCAGCATTTT.

This clone was seen more than once but under ten times. The V call is TRBV4-2, the J call TRBJ2-1; 8 nucleotides agree with TRBD2. Germline CDR1 LGHNA, CDR2 YNFKEQ. The V segment lost 2 bases and the J segment 5 bases; nucleotides outside the gene matches: 8. The CDR3 spans 16 residues. CDR3 loop: CASSQFSGTSDNEQFF. CDR3 in DNA: TGTGCCAGCAGCCAATTCTCTGGGACTAGTGACAATGAGCAGTTCTTC.

This clone showed up just a few times. This sequence joins TRBV9 and TRBJ2-1; the match to TRBD2 covers 9 bases. Trimming took 4 bases from V and 8 from J; bases not matched to a gene: 13. The CDR3 covers 16 residues. Germline V lookup: CDR1 SGDLS, CDR2 YYNGEE. CDR3 in amino acids: CASSPLSGSGVDEQFF. Written as DNA, the CDR3 is TGTGCCAGCAGCCCACTTAGCGGGAGCGGGGTCGATGAGCAGTTCTTC.

The chain is built from TRBV7-2 and TRBJ1-1; D unclear. From germline, CDR1 is SGHTA and CDR2 FQGNSA. The CDR3 consists of 16 residues. V was trimmed by 5 bases and J by 0 bases, leaving 16 bases between them. In DNA, the CDR3 is TGTGCCAGCAGCCCGGCGGGCCCCGCGGTGAACACTGAAGCTTTCTTT. Protein product: CASSPAGPAVNTEAFF.

This chain links TRBV2 with TRBJ1-3; D unresolved. The CDR3 is made up of 15 amino acids. Germline CDR1 SNHLY, CDR2 FYNNEI. V lost 7 bases and J lost 4, with 17 bases in between. The CDR3, as DNA: TGTGCCAGCACCGCCATCGAGGCCGTAGGAAACACCATATATTTT. Translation: CASTAIEAVGNTIYF.

V and J are TRBV7-2 and TRBJ2-5; 9 positions match TRBD1. The V segment lost 3 bases and the J segment 4 bases; nucleotides outside the gene matches: 3. Germline V CDR1 and CDR2: SGHTA, FQGNSA. The CDR3 totals 14 residues. DNA for the CDR3: TGTGCCAGCAGCTTCTTACAGGGGGCAGAGACCCAGTACTTC. This sequence encodes CASSFLQGAETQYF.